Sequencing of this T cell receptor beta chain was carried out in a study of cytomegalovirus exposure and HLA in healthy donors. Study-level results: Rare TCR sequences dominated, though some public TCRs recurred in many donors. Through in vitro validation, three CMV-associated chains were shown to be specific for CMV antigens. Some TCR beta chains (roughly 160 of them) were listed as cytomegalovirus-associated. It was reported that the classifier diagnosed cytomegalovirus status with high specificity and sensitivity in both the original and validation cohorts.

CDR3 length: 15 amino acids. The germline gives CDR1 MNHEY, CDR2 SVGAGI. The V segment lost 2 bases and the J segment 2 bases; nucleotides outside the gene matches: 2. Of note for this clone: What it recognizes is unknown.

The PCR ran on 60 Vbeta and 13 Jbeta primers. Profiling relied on immunoSEQ multiplex PCR, and the TCRdb table lists in-frame clones only, not all of them. The sample includes about 160,000 clones, more than 80% of them seen just once. The chain uses TRBV6-5 and TRBJ1-2, with 10 nucleotides matching TRBD1. Material: PBMCs. The receptor's source is a young woman in good health and CMV-seronegative. CDR3 nucleotides: TGTGCCAGCAGTTACGGACAGGGGGAGAACTATGGCTACACCTTC. This translates into CASSYGQGENYGYTF.